This T cell receptor (beta chain) was found in a study of cytomegalovirus exposure and HLA in healthy donors. Notes on the study in general: The study listed roughly 160 cytomegalovirus-associated TCR beta chains. TCR beta V- and J-gene trimming was later associated with a missense DCLRE1C variant.

The PCR made use of 60 Vbeta and 13 Jbeta primers. Data came from immunoSEQ multiplex PCR; TCRdb stores just in-frame clones and leaves some out. This sample has about 120,000 clones; under 85% occur once, and the top ten carry approximately 9.9%. About this clone itself: The antigen is unknown.

Trimming shortened V by 0 bases and J by 4 bases, and 10 bases separated the two germline ends. The CDR3 is 14 residues long. Germline assignment: CDR1 SGHKS and CDR2 YYEKEE (reference sequence). Material for sequencing was PBMCs. This clonotype originated in a man aged 35-49 years in good health and CMV-seropositive. This chain joins TRBV5-5 and TRBJ2-5; the D gene is possibly TRBD1 (6 bases). DNA for the CDR3: TGTGCCAGCAGCTTGGGGGGGCTCCGAGAGACCCAGTACTTC. This translates into CASSLGGLRETQYF. Full variable domain (outside the CDR3, taken from reference TRBV5-5 and TRBJ2-5): DAGVTQSPTHLIKTRGQQVTLRCSPISGHKSVSWYQQVLGQGPQFIFQYYEKEERGRGNFPDRFSARQFPNYSSELNVNALLLGDSALYLCASSLGGLRETQYFGPGTRLLVL.